Each of the 23 T cell receptor beta chains below was sequenced from the same sample in a study of blood T cell repertoires in COVID-19. Here immunoSEQ multiplex PCR was the method, and the copy in TCRdb shows in-frame clones only, minus some. This sample carries 330,000 or so clones, roughly 86% of them seen once, and the ten largest clones take just over 9.5%. The sequenced sample was peripheral blood. Source of these receptors: a man aged 25-45 years with COVID-19, enrolled during active disease.

The rearrangement links TRBV4-3 to TRBJ2-1, with 7 bases aligning to TRBD2. Germline V gives CDR1 LGHNA, CDR2 YSLEER. V lost 0 bases to trimming and J lost 0 bases; unmatched junction nucleotides: 5. CDR3 length: 17 amino acids. The CDR3 reads CASSQDVGTTSYNEQFF. DNA for the CDR3: TGCGCCAGCAGCCAAGATGTCGGGACTACCTCCTACAATGAGCAGTTCTTC.

The V call is TRBV18, the J call TRBJ2-7; TRBD1 is a possible D gene (7 bases). The CDR3 loop spans 16 amino acids. Germline-derived CDR1 and CDR2 are KGHSH and LQKENI. The germline V and J ends were trimmed by 3 bases and 2 bases, with 17 bases remaining between them. This CDR3 reads CASSPQGGVRTYEQYF. CDR3 in DNA: TGTGCCAGCTCACCTCAGGGGGGAGTGAGGACCTACGAGCAGTACTTC.

This clone appeared once. The chain carries TRBV28 and TRBJ2-7; 10 nucleotides agree with TRBD1. The J segment lost 8 bases and the V segment lost 4 bases, leaving 17 bases of the junction unmatched. Germline V lookup: CDR1 MDHEN, CDR2 SYDVKM. The CDR3 contains 17 residues. The CDR3 DNA reads TGTGCCAGCAGTTCCGGTACGTCCGGGACAGGGGCGGACAAGCAGTACTTC. The encoded protein is CASSSGTSGTGADKQYF.

The chain recombines TRBV15 with TRBJ1-2; TRBD1 might be the D (5 bases). Germline-derived CDR1 and CDR2 are LNHNV and YYDKDF (reference sequence). The CDR3 is 15 amino acids. The germline V and J ends were trimmed by 1 base and 0 bases, with 9 bases remaining between them. CDR3 protein: CATSRGAGANYGYTF. DNA for the CDR3: TGTGCCACCAGCAGAGGAGCGGGGGCTAACTATGGCTACACCTTC.

The J gene is TRBJ1-1, the V gene TRBV15, with D tentatively TRBD1 (5 bases). Germline CDR1 reads LNHNV; CDR2 reads YYDKDF (reference sequence). The CDR3 has 15 residues. Trimming stripped 3 bases from V and 1 base from J, with 12 bases between. The CDR3 bases are TGTGCCACCAGCAGGGGTAGGGGTGGGAACACTGAAGCTTTCTTT. The encoded protein is CATSRGRGGNTEAFF.

This chain connects TRBV18 to TRBJ1-4, with D tentatively TRBD1 (5 bases). This CDR3 region has 16 residues. Germline V gene data show CDR1 as KGHSH and CDR2 as LQKENI. With 4 bases removed from V and 0 bases from J, the gap between germline ends came to 12 bases. The CDR3 protein is CASSLDGAATNEKLFF. The CDR3 DNA follows: TGTGCCAGCTCACTAGATGGGGCTGCAACTAATGAAAAACTGTTTTTT. Filled out from reference TRBV18 and TRBJ1-4, the complete variable domain reads NAGVMQNPRHLVRRRGQEARLRCSPMKGHSHVYWYRQLPEEGLKFMVYLQKENIIDESGMPKERFSAEFPKEGPSILRIQQVVRGDSAAYFCASSLDGAATNEKLFFGSGTQLSVL.

In DNA form, the CDR3 reads TGTGCCACCAGCAGAGATCATGGACAGGGGGAGGCTTTCTTT. Translation: CATSRDHGQGEAFF. The rearrangement joins TRBV15 to TRBJ1-1, with 10 bases matching TRBD1. Germline values: CDR1 LNHNV, CDR2 YYDKDF (reference sequence). The CDR3 spans 14 residues. The V gene end was trimmed by 0 bases and the J gene end by 11 bases; junction bases not matched to a gene: 6.

The chain carries TRBV10-3 and TRBJ2-5, with D possibly TRBD1 on 5 matching bases. Germline V lookup: CDR1 ENHRY, CDR2 SYGVKD. The V gene lost 3 bases and the J gene lost 5 bases, with 13 bases spanning the gap. CDR3 length equals 14 residues. CDR3 region: CAISEPGIGETQYF. The CDR3 coding sequence is TGTGCCATCAGTGAACCAGGGATTGGGGAGACCCAGTACTTC.

The J gene is TRBJ1-3, the V gene TRBV5-1; a weak D match, TRBD1 (5 bases). V lost 1 base and J 0 bases, leaving 8 bases between the germline ends. Germline CDR1 SGHRS, CDR2 YFSETQ. This CDR3 is 15 amino acids long. The CDR3, as DNA: TGCGCCAGCAGCTTGACAGGAAACTCTGGAAACACCATATATTTT. Its translation: CASSLTGNSGNTIYF.

The rearrangement joins TRBV13 to TRBJ2-5; 12 positions agree with TRBD2. V lost 6 bases to trimming and J lost 5 bases; unmatched junction nucleotides: 16. Germline CDR1 reads PRHDT; CDR2 reads FYEKMQ (reference sequence). The CDR3 is 18 amino acids. The CDR3 reads CASSSSSGGALVEETQYF. CDR3 nucleotides: TGTGCCAGCAGTTCATCTAGCGGGGGGGCCTTGGTAGAGGAGACCCAGTACTTC.

The CDR3 loop reads CASSLARDSWGIQYF. CDR3 DNA sequence: TGTGCCAGCAGCTTAGCCCGGGACAGTTGGGGCATTCAGTACTTC. V gene TRBV7-8 combines with J gene TRBJ2-4, with 7 bases aligning to TRBD1. The V and J ends lost 0 bases and 9 bases, in that order; junction bases with no gene match: 8. This CDR3 has 15 amino acids. CDR1 SGHVS and CDR2 FQNEAQ come from the germline V gene.

The chain joins TRBV28 to TRBJ1-2, with 9 bases lining up with TRBD1. After removal of 6 bases from V and 5 bases from J, the junction contained 7 bases not matched to a gene. The CDR3 is 14 amino acids. CDR1 MDHEN and CDR2 SYDVKM come from the germline V gene. As DNA, the CDR3 is TGTGCCAGCAGGGAAACAGGGGGCGCATATGGCTACACCTTC. Translated, it gives CASRETGGAYGYTF.

This clone showed up just once. This chain connects TRBV29-1 to TRBJ2-5, with D hard to call. V was trimmed by 4 bases and J by 1 base, leaving 10 bases between them. CDR3 length: 13 amino acids. From germline, CDR1 is SQVTM and CDR2 ANQGSEA. The CDR3 nucleotides read TGCAGCGTTGGTGTGCAGGTCCAAGAGACCCAGTACTTC. Encoded protein: CSVGVQVQETQYF.

CDR3 sequence: CASSHEPLFGGRNEKLFF. The CDR3 DNA is TGCGCCAGCAGCCACGAACCCCTGTTCGGCGGGAGGAATGAAAAACTGTTTTTT. This chain joins TRBV4-3 and TRBJ1-4; D gene ambiguous. The CDR3 has 18 residues. The V end lost 3 bases, the J end lost 5 bases, and 22 bases lay between the germline ends. In germline, CDR1 is LGHNA, CDR2 YSLEER.

The chain links TRBV28 to TRBJ1-2, with D maybe TRBD1 (6 bases). The CDR3 loop spans 13 amino acids. Trimming shortened V by 6 bases and J by 4 bases, and 12 bases separated the two germline ends. Germline V gene sequence: CDR1 MDHEN, CDR2 SYDVKM. The CDR3 DNA follows: TGTGCCAGCAGCTCAGGGGCCAGCTATGGCTACACCTTC. It translates to CASSSGASYGYTF.

The chain joins TRBV19 to TRBJ2-7; no firm D call. Germline V gene lookup returns CDR1 LNHDA and CDR2 SQIVND (reference sequence). The CDR3 spans 13 residues. Trimming removed 7 bases at V and 0 bases at J, with 10 bases between. CDR3 in DNA: TGTGCCAGTACCGACACCTACTCCTACGAGCAGTACTTC. As protein: CASTDTYSYEQYF.

The V call is TRBV7-9, the J call TRBJ2-7, with 7 bases lining up with TRBD1. Germline V gene sequence: CDR1 SEHNR, CDR2 FQNEAQ (reference sequence). The length of the CDR3 is 16 residues. V lost 2 bases to trimming and J lost 1 base; unmatched junction nucleotides: 8. CDR3 amino acids: CASSLPRTGHSYEQYF. DNA of the CDR3: TGTGCCAGCAGCTTACCCCGGACAGGCCATTCCTACGAGCAGTACTTC.

The count of this clone is one. The sample holds other DNA sequences that translate to the same CDR3. The rearrangement uses TRBV27 and TRBJ2-7; 9 bases map to TRBD2. V trimming: 2 bases; J trimming: 7 bases; junction bases outside the gene matches: 6. CDR3 length equals 14 residues. Germline loops: CDR1 MNHEY, CDR2 SMNVEV (reference sequence). The CDR3 is CASSLAGGPYEQYF. The CDR3 nucleotides are TGTGCCAGCAGTTTAGCGGGAGGGCCGTATGAGCAGTACTTC.

DNA for the CDR3: TGTGCCATCAGTGATTTCAGGGTGAACGAGCAGTACTTC. Encoded protein: CAISDFRVNEQYF. The chain carries TRBV10-3 and TRBJ2-7, with D perhaps TRBD1 (5 bases). Trimming cost V 3 bases and J 5 bases, with 11 bases left between them. The germline CDR1 and CDR2 sequences are ENHRY and SYGVKD. The length of the CDR3 is 13 residues.

The gene calls are TRBV5-1 and TRBJ2-1; 7 bases agree with TRBD2. Germline V gene data show CDR1 as SGHRS and CDR2 as YFSETQ. Germline trimming cut 0 bases from V and 4 bases from J; bases unmatched to any gene: 10. The length of the CDR3 is 17 residues. As DNA, the CDR3 is TGCGCCAGCAGCTTGGTTGAGTGGTCTAGCGGTTACAATGAGCAGTTCTTC. This codes for CASSLVEWSSGYNEQFF.

The rearrangement links TRBV3-1 (or the pseudogene TRBV3-2) to TRBJ1-6, with TRBD1 matching over 9 bases. This CDR3 contains 15 residues. CDR1 is LGHDT, CDR2 YNNKEL, per germline (reference sequence). J was trimmed by 6 bases and V by 5 bases; bases with no gene match: 5. The CDR3 bases are TGTGCCAGCAGCAACCGGGACAGGGCTAATTCACCCCTCCACTTT. Protein: CASSNRDRANSPLHF.

The chain employs TRBV5-1 and TRBJ1-5, with 7 bases lining up with TRBD1. The trim removed 3 bases at V and 0 bases at J, leaving 15 bases unmatched. The CDR3 spans 19 residues. CDR1 is SGHRS, CDR2 YFSETQ, per germline. CDR3 DNA: TGCGCCAGCAGCTGGGAAATGAGACAGGGTAACTATAGCAATCAGCCCCAGCATTTT. As protein: CASSWEMRQGNYSNQPQHF.

The chain carries TRBV7-8 and TRBJ2-3, with 9 bases lining up with TRBD1. In germline, CDR1 is SGHVS, CDR2 FQNEAQ. This CDR3 contains 15 residues. Losses at the gene ends were 7 bases for V and 5 bases for J; bases not matched to a gene: 10. CDR3 DNA sequence: TGTGCCAGCACCCTAAGACAGGGGGAACGAGATACGCAGTATTTT. As protein: CASTLRQGERDTQYF.